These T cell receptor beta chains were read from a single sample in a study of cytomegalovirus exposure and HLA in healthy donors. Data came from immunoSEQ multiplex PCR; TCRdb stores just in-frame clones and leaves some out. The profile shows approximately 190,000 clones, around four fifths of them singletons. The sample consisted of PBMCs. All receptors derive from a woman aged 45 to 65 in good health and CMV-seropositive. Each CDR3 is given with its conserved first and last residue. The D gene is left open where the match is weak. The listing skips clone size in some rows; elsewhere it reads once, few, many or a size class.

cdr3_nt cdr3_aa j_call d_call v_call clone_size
TGTGCCTCCCAAGATACAGGGGCTGGAAACACCATATATTTT CASQDTGAGNTIYF TRBJ1-3 TRBD1 TRBV30 once
TGTGCCAGCAGTTTATATGCGACCCGGGGACAGGATGTCACTGAAGCTTTCTTT CASSLYATRGQDVTEAFF TRBJ1-1 TRBD1 TRBV28 -
TGTGCCAGCAGCCAAGATCGGGGGGGCCAAGAGACCCAGTACTTC CASSQDRGGQETQYF TRBJ2-5 TRBD2 TRBV7-2 -
TGTGCCAGCAGCACGGGGGGGATGAGCTCCTACAATGAGCAGTTCTTC CASSTGGMSSYNEQFF TRBJ2-1 TRBD2 TRBV5-4 -
TGTGCCAGCAGTTCCAGGGTGGGTGGAAACACCATATATTTT CASSSRVGGNTIYF TRBJ1-3 - TRBV6-5 -
TGCGCCAGCAGCCAAGATCGGGGCAGGGGTGGCGGCTACACCTTC CASSQDRGRGGGYTF TRBJ1-2 - TRBV4-1 -
TGCGCCAGCAGCTTGGTCAAGCCGGGACTACCCTTCGACACCGGGGAGCTGTTTTTT CASSLVKPGLPFDTGELFF TRBJ2-2 TRBD2 TRBV5-1 -
TGTGCCAGCATCACAGGGGCTGGAAACACCATATATTTT CASITGAGNTIYF TRBJ1-3 TRBD1 TRBV28 few
TGTGCCATCAGTGAGGAACAGGGATACGAGCAGTACTTC CAISEEQGYEQYF TRBJ2-7 - TRBV10-3 few
TGTGCCAGCAGGTTTGGGCAGGGTCAGCAAGAGACCCAGTACTTC CASRFGQGQQETQYF TRBJ2-5 - TRBV7-9 -
TGTGCCACCCCCGACAGGGAGCCCCACGAGCAGTACTTC CATPDREPHEQYF TRBJ2-7 TRBD1 TRBV28 -
TGTGCCAGCAGTTCCCAGGGTGGCTCACCCCTCCACTTT CASSSQGGSPLHF TRBJ1-6 - TRBV11-2 -
TGTGCCAGCAGTTCCTTAGGAGGCGCGAGAGATACGCAGTATTTT CASSSLGGARDTQYF TRBJ2-3 - TRBV28 once
TGTGCCAGCAGTGACGGGGAAAAACTGTTTTTT CASSDGEKLFF TRBJ1-4 - TRBV2 -
TGTGCCAGCAGTCGACGGGGGAGCGCCTATAATTCACCCCTCCACTTT CASSRRGSAYNSPLHF TRBJ1-6 - TRBV28 -
TGTGCCAGCAGCTTAGTAGGACAGGGTCAACGGACAGATACGCAGTATTTT CASSLVGQGQRTDTQYF TRBJ2-3 TRBD1 TRBV7-8 -
TGTGCCAGCAGCTATACAACGGGGTCCGGGGAGCTGTTTTTT CASSYTTGSGELFF TRBJ2-2 - TRBV5-4 few
TGTGCCAGCAGCTATGACAGGGGGCTTCAGCCCCAGCATTTT CASSYDRGLQPQHF TRBJ1-5 TRBD1 TRBV6-5 -
TGTTCCAGCAGCTCAGGGGGTCAGGCCGACTATGGCTACACCTTC CSSSSGGQADYGYTF TRBJ1-2 TRBD1 TRBV7-9 -
TGTGCCAGTAGACGCCCCGGGACAGGAAACTATGGCTACACCTTC CASRRPGTGNYGYTF TRBJ1-2 TRBD1 TRBV19 -
TGTGCCAGCTCACCAGAGCGGACAGGGAACATTCAGTACTTC CASSPERTGNIQYF TRBJ2-4 TRBD1 TRBV18 once
TGTGCCAGCAGTGAAATGGGGCTCATGAACACTGAAGCTTTCTTT CASSEMGLMNTEAFF TRBJ1-1 - TRBV6-1 -
TGTGCCAGATGTGGACAGGGGGTGTCGTCGGGCAATCAGCCCCAGCATTTT CARCGQGVSSGNQPQHF TRBJ1-5 TRBD1 TRBV5-3 -
TGTGCCAGCAGTGAGACAGCCTCTGGAAACACCATATATTTT CASSETASGNTIYF TRBJ1-3 - TRBV25-1 -
TGCGCCAGCAGCCCACAGGGTTACACCGGGGAGCTGTTTTTT CASSPQGYTGELFF TRBJ2-2 - TRBV5-1 once
TGTGCCAGCAGCCCGGAGCCGACTCGAGCCTACAATGAGCAGTTCTTC CASSPEPTRAYNEQFF TRBJ2-1 - TRBV9 -
TGTGCCAGCAGTTCGCAGGGCGGAGATCAGCCCCAGCATTTT CASSSQGGDQPQHF TRBJ1-5 - TRBV5-4 -
TGCGCCAGCAGCCGCCGGACAGGGGACGAGCAGTACTTC CASSRRTGDEQYF TRBJ2-7 TRBD1 TRBV4-3 -
TGTGCCATCAGACAGGGAGAGAATAGCAATCAGCCCCAGCATTTT CAIRQGENSNQPQHF TRBJ1-5 - TRBV10-3 once
TGTGCCAGCTCACCATTGTCGGCGAACACCGGGGAGCTGTTTTTT CASSPLSANTGELFF TRBJ2-2 - TRBV18 -
TGTGCCAGCAGGGAAGTACTAGCGGGGATTGGCGAGCAGTACTTC CASREVLAGIGEQYF TRBJ2-7 TRBD2 TRBV28 few
TGTGCCAGCTCACTAAGGACAGGGTGGGATTCACCCCTCCACTTT CASSLRTGWDSPLHF TRBJ1-6 TRBD1 TRBV18 -
TGTGCCAGCTCACCCGTGGGGGGGGTCCTCGACATGTCCCTCCACTTT CASSPVGGVLDMSLHF TRBJ1-6 - TRBV18 -
TGTGCCAGCAGTCTTGATTATAGCAGTCAGCCCCAGCATTTT CASSLDYSSQPQHF TRBJ1-5 - TRBV28 -
TGTGCCAGCAATATAGCGGGCTACTCCTACGAGCAGTACTTC CASNIAGYSYEQYF TRBJ2-7 TRBD2 TRBV2 -
TGCGCCAGCAGCCAAGACGGAGGGTATGACTCACCCCTCCACTTT CASSQDGGYDSPLHF TRBJ1-6 - TRBV4-3 few
TGCGCCAGCAGCATTGGCACCACAGATGAGCAGTTCTTC CASSIGTTDEQFF TRBJ2-1 - TRBV5-1 -
TGTGCCAGCAGCTTGATAGGGGGCGGTGGCTCCTACGAGCAGTACTTC CASSLIGGGGSYEQYF TRBJ2-7 TRBD1 TRBV5-4 once
TGTGCCAGCAGCTTGGGACAGGGACCCAATGAAAAACTGTTTTTT CASSLGQGPNEKLFF TRBJ1-4 TRBD1 TRBV7-8 -
TGTGCCAGCAGTCAGGGGGCGCGTGGCTACACCTTC CASSQGARGYTF TRBJ1-2 TRBD1 TRBV28 -
TGTGCCAGCAGCTTTGGGACAGGCCCCACCGGGGAGCTGTTTTTT CASSFGTGPTGELFF TRBJ2-2 TRBD1 TRBV5-1 once